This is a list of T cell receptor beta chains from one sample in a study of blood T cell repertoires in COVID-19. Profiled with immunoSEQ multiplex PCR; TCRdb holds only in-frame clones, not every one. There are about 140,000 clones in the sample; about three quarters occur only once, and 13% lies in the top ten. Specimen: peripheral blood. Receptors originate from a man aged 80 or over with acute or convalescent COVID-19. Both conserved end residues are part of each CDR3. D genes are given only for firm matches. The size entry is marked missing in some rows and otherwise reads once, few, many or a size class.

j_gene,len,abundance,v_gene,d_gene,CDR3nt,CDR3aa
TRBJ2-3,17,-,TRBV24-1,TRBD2,TGTGCCACCAGTGATACCGGGACTAGCGGGGGGAGAGATACGCAGTATTTT,CATSDTGTSGGRDTQYF
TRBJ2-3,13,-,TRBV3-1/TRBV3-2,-,TGTGCCAGCAGCCAAGATTGGAGAGATACGCAGTATTTT,CASSQDWRDTQYF
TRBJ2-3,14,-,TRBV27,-,TGTGCCAGCAGACCAGGAGGGGTCACAGATACGCAGTATTTT,CASRPGGVTDTQYF
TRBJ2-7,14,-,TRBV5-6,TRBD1,TGTGCCAGCAGCTCCGGGACAGGGATCGACGAGCAGTACTTC,CASSSGTGIDEQYF
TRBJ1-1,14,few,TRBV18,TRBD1,TGTGCCAGCTTATCAGGGACAGTGAACACTGAAGCTTTCTTT,CASLSGTVNTEAFF
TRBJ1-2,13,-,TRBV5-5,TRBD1,TGTGCCAGCAGCTATGCAGGGGGCGGTGGCTACACCTTC,CASSYAGGGGYTF
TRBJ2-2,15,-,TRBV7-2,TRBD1,TGTGCCAGCAGCCCACGGACAGGGGGTACCGGGGAGCTGTTTTTT,CASSPRTGGTGELFF
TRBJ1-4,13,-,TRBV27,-,TGTGCCAGCAAAAGTAGGCTAGATGAAAAACTGTTTTTT,CASKSRLDEKLFF
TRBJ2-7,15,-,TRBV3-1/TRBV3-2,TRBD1,TGTGCCAGCAGCCAAGACAGGACAGGTGGCTACGAGCAGTACTTC,CASSQDRTGGYEQYF
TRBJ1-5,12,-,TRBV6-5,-,TGTGCCAGCAAACAGGGTAATCAGCCCCAGCATTTT,CASKQGNQPQHF
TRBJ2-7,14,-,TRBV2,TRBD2,TGTGCCAGCAGGGGGACTAGGAACGTCGGCGAGCAGTACTTC,CASRGTRNVGEQYF
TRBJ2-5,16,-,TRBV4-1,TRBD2,TGCGCCAGCACTCGGGGGGTACTAGCGGGACAAGAGACCCAGTACTTC,CASTRGVLAGQETQYF
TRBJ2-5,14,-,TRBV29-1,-,TGCAGCGTCCAGAAAGCCACTACCAAAGAGACCCAGTACTTC,CSVQKATTKETQYF
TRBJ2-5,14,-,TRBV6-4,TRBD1,TGTGCCAGCGATTTGGGACAGGGGAAAGAGACCCAGTACTTC,CASDLGQGKETQYF
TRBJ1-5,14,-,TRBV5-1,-,TGCGCCAGCAGCTTGGACTTCATCAATCAGCCCCAGCATTTT,CASSLDFINQPQHF
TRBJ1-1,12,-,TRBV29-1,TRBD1,TGCAGCGTTGGGACAGGGATGACTGAAGCTTTCTTT,CSVGTGMTEAFF
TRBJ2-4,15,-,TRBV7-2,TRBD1,TGTGCCAGCAGCCCCCAGACGGGACAGGGCCGCATTCAGTACTTC,CASSPQTGQGRIQYF
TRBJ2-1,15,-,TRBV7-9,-,TGTGCCAGCAGCTTAAGGGCAGGGCCCTACAATGAGCAGTTCTTC,CASSLRAGPYNEQFF
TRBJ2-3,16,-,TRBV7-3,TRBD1,TGTGCCAGCAGCCGAAAGACAGGGGTGGGCACAGATACGCAGTATTTT,CASSRKTGVGTDTQYF
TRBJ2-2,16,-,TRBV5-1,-,TGCGCCAGCAGCTTGGCAGGGCCTTCGAACACCGGGGAGCTGTTTTTT,CASSLAGPSNTGELFF
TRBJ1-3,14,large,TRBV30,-,TGTGCCTGGAGTGTATGGACTTCAGGAAACACCATATATTTT,CAWSVWTSGNTIYF
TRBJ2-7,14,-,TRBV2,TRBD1,TGTGCCAGCACTACCGGGACAGGGCGCAACGAGCAGTACTTC,CASTTGTGRNEQYF
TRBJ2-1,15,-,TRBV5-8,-,TGTGCCAGCAGCTTGGATGGGGGCCCCCCCAAGGGGCAGTTCTTC,CASSLDGGPPKGQFF
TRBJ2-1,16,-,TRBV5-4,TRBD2,TGTGCCAGCAGCCTTCCCCCGAGCGGGGCTTACAATGAGCAGTTCTTC,CASSLPPSGAYNEQFF
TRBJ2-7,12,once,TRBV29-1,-,TGCAGCGTTGGAGGGCAGAACTACGAGCAGTACTTC,CSVGGQNYEQYF
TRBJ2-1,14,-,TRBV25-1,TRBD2,TGTGCCAGCAGTGACCCGGGGGGGGTCGATGAGCAGTTCTTC,CASSDPGGVDEQFF
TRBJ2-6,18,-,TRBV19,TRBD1,TGTGCCAGTAGCAGGAGGGACAGGGCTCTCTCTGGGGCCAACGTCCTGACTTTC,CASSRRDRALSGANVLTF